A selection of T cell receptor beta chains follows, all from one sample in a study of blood T cell repertoires in COVID-19. The data were produced by immunoSEQ multiplex PCR, yet TCRdb's version contains in-frame clones alone and is incomplete. The table shows some 15,000 clones, with approximately 88% occurring only once. The material sequenced was peripheral blood. These receptors originate from a human donor in a cohort sampled during active COVID-19. Each CDR3 is given with its conserved first and last residue. D genes are given only for firm matches. Expanded clones get a size class; other rows say once, few or many, or leave the size out.

cdr3_length: 16
d_call: TRBD1
v_call: TRBV6-5
clone_size: .
j_call: TRBJ2-5
cdr3_nt: TGTGCCAGCAGTTACAGACAGGGTCGGGTTGAAGAGACCCAGTACTTC
cdr3_aa: CASSYRQGRVEETQYF

cdr3_length: 13
d_call: .
v_call: TRBV29-1
clone_size: large
j_call: TRBJ1-2
cdr3_nt: TGCAGCGTTGAAGGGCAAGCTAACTATGGCTACACCTTC
cdr3_aa: CSVEGQANYGYTF

cdr3_length: 12
d_call: .
v_call: TRBV5-1
clone_size: once
j_call: TRBJ2-7
cdr3_nt: TGCGCCAGCAGCTTCACAGGGCCCGAGCAGTACTTC
cdr3_aa: CASSFTGPEQYF

cdr3_length: 14
d_call: TRBD1
v_call: TRBV7-8
clone_size: .
j_call: TRBJ2-5
cdr3_nt: TGTGCCAGCAGCCCCAGTCCCGGGACAGAAACCCAGTACTTC
cdr3_aa: CASSPSPGTETQYF

cdr3_length: 16
d_call: TRBD1
v_call: TRBV5-6
clone_size: .
j_call: TRBJ1-6
cdr3_nt: TGTGCCAGCAGCCGTGCCCAGGACAGGGGTAATTCACCCCTCCACTTT
cdr3_aa: CASSRAQDRGNSPLHF

cdr3_length: 13
d_call: .
v_call: TRBV30
clone_size: .
j_call: TRBJ1-4
cdr3_nt: TGTGCCTGGACCCCTGGCTTTAATGAAAAACTGTTTTTT
cdr3_aa: CAWTPGFNEKLFF

cdr3_length: 13
d_call: .
v_call: TRBV30
clone_size: few
j_call: TRBJ1-5
cdr3_nt: TGTGCCTGGAGTGGCGGATTCAATCAGCCCCAGCATTTT
cdr3_aa: CAWSGGFNQPQHF

cdr3_length: 12
d_call: TRBD1
v_call: TRBV30
clone_size: few
j_call: TRBJ1-6
cdr3_nt: TGTGCCTGGGACAGGGATAGCTCACCCCTCCACTTT
cdr3_aa: CAWDRDSSPLHF

cdr3_length: 13
d_call: TRBD1
v_call: TRBV3-1/TRBV3-2
clone_size: .
j_call: TRBJ1-5
cdr3_nt: TGTGCCAGCAGCTCGGACAGGAATCAGCCCCAGCATTTT
cdr3_aa: CASSSDRNQPQHF

cdr3_length: 16
d_call: .
v_call: TRBV3-1/TRBV3-2
clone_size: .
j_call: TRBJ2-1
cdr3_nt: TGTGCCAGCAGCCATAACAGGGTGCTATCCTACAATGAGCAGTTCTTC
cdr3_aa: CASSHNRVLSYNEQFF

cdr3_length: 15
d_call: TRBD1
v_call: TRBV30
clone_size: .
j_call: TRBJ1-2
cdr3_nt: TGTGCCTGGAGTGTACAGGGACAGGGTGTGGGTGGCTACACCTTC
cdr3_aa: CAWSVQGQGVGGYTF

cdr3_length: 12
d_call: .
v_call: TRBV15
clone_size: .
j_call: TRBJ2-7
cdr3_nt: TGTGCCACCAGCAGAAGAGACAGGTCGCAGTACTTC
cdr3_aa: CATSRRDRSQYF

cdr3_length: 13
d_call: .
v_call: TRBV5-6
clone_size: once
j_call: TRBJ2-7
cdr3_nt: TGTGCCAGCAGCTCGCTAGATCTCGACGAGCAGTACTTC
cdr3_aa: CASSSLDLDEQYF

cdr3_length: 16
d_call: TRBD1
v_call: TRBV14
clone_size: .
j_call: TRBJ2-3
cdr3_nt: TGTGCCAGCAGCCAACTCAGGGGGTCTAGCACAGATACGCAGTATTTT
cdr3_aa: CASSQLRGSSTDTQYF

cdr3_length: 16
d_call: TRBD1
v_call: TRBV5-1
clone_size: .
j_call: TRBJ2-5
cdr3_nt: TGCGCCAGCAGCTTGGGGGACAGCACCTTACAAGAGACCCAGTACTTC
cdr3_aa: CASSLGDSTLQETQYF

cdr3_length: 13
d_call: .
v_call: TRBV18
clone_size: .
j_call: TRBJ1-4
cdr3_nt: TGTGCCAGCTCACCTCAGGCAGCTGAAAAACTGTTTTTT
cdr3_aa: CASSPQAAEKLFF

cdr3_length: 16
d_call: TRBD1
v_call: TRBV7-9
clone_size: .
j_call: TRBJ1-1
cdr3_nt: TGTGCCAGCAGCTGGGGACAGGGAGAAGGGAACACTGAAGCTTTCTTT
cdr3_aa: CASSWGQGEGNTEAFF

cdr3_length: 14
d_call: TRBD1
v_call: TRBV7-2
clone_size: .
j_call: TRBJ1-5
cdr3_nt: TGTGCCAGCAGCTTACGACAGGGGGGTCAGCCCCAGCATTTT
cdr3_aa: CASSLRQGGQPQHF

cdr3_length: 14
d_call: .
v_call: TRBV19
clone_size: .
j_call: TRBJ2-7
cdr3_nt: TGTGCCAGTAGTACTACAGTGAGCTCCTACGAGCAGTACTTC
cdr3_aa: CASSTTVSSYEQYF

cdr3_length: 15
d_call: TRBD1
v_call: TRBV18
clone_size: .
j_call: TRBJ1-2
cdr3_nt: TGTGCCAGCTCACCACCGGCGGGACAGGGCGTCGGCTACACCTTC
cdr3_aa: CASSPPAGQGVGYTF

cdr3_length: 14
d_call: .
v_call: TRBV5-1
clone_size: .
j_call: TRBJ1-1
cdr3_nt: TGCGCCAGCAGCTTGGGGCAGATCAACACTGAAGCTTTCTTT
cdr3_aa: CASSLGQINTEAFF

cdr3_length: 17
d_call: .
v_call: TRBV27
clone_size: .
j_call: TRBJ1-6
cdr3_nt: TGTGCCAGCAAGCTGGGGGGGGCCAGAGGTTATAATTCACCCCTCCACTTT
cdr3_aa: CASKLGGARGYNSPLHF

cdr3_length: 17
d_call: .
v_call: TRBV5-1
clone_size: .
j_call: TRBJ1-5
cdr3_nt: TGCGCCAGCAGCCCTGACCCTAGCTCCAATCGCAATCAGCCCCAGCATTTT
cdr3_aa: CASSPDPSSNRNQPQHF

cdr3_length: 14
d_call: TRBD1
v_call: TRBV5-1
clone_size: .
j_call: TRBJ1-2
cdr3_nt: TGCGCCAGCAGCACCCAGGGGGCGAAAAATGGCTACACCTTC
cdr3_aa: CASSTQGAKNGYTF

cdr3_length: 16
d_call: .
v_call: TRBV7-8
clone_size: .
j_call: TRBJ1-6
cdr3_nt: TGTGCCAGCAGCCCAACTCGCACTCGGGAAAATTCACCCCTCCACTTT
cdr3_aa: CASSPTRTRENSPLHF

cdr3_length: 14
d_call: TRBD1
v_call: TRBV5-8
clone_size: .
j_call: TRBJ2-7
cdr3_nt: TGTGCCAGCAGCTTCGGGACAGTCGTCTACGAGCAGTACTTC
cdr3_aa: CASSFGTVVYEQYF

cdr3_length: 13
d_call: TRBD1
v_call: TRBV2
clone_size: few
j_call: TRBJ1-5
cdr3_nt: TGTGCCGGTACTCAGGGGGCCCAACAGCCCCAGCATTTT
cdr3_aa: CAGTQGAQQPQHF

cdr3_length: 15
d_call: TRBD1
v_call: TRBV7-2
clone_size: .
j_call: TRBJ1-2
cdr3_nt: TGTGCCAGCAGCTTGGGACAGGCGAGCCACTATGGCTACACCTTC
cdr3_aa: CASSLGQASHYGYTF

cdr3_length: 17
d_call: TRBD1
v_call: TRBV11-2
clone_size: .
j_call: TRBJ2-2
cdr3_nt: TGTGCCAGCAGCTTAGCCGGACAGGGGGCGTATACCGGGGAGCTGTTTTTT
cdr3_aa: CASSLAGQGAYTGELFF

cdr3_length: 15
d_call: .
v_call: TRBV2
clone_size: .
j_call: TRBJ2-2
cdr3_nt: TGTGCCAGCAGTTCCCAGGGGTCGAACACCGGGGAGCTGTTTTTT
cdr3_aa: CASSSQGSNTGELFF

cdr3_length: 13
d_call: .
v_call: TRBV27
clone_size: .
j_call: TRBJ2-7
cdr3_nt: TGTGCCAGCAGTTTAACAGGAATCTACGAGCAGTACTTC
cdr3_aa: CASSLTGIYEQYF

cdr3_length: 16
d_call: .
v_call: TRBV12-5
clone_size: .
j_call: TRBJ1-5
cdr3_nt: TGTGCTAGTGGTTTGGTAGGCGCAGGTCGCAATCAGCCCCAGCATTTT
cdr3_aa: CASGLVGAGRNQPQHF

cdr3_length: 15
d_call: .
v_call: TRBV5-1
clone_size: .
j_call: TRBJ1-2
cdr3_nt: TGCGCCAGCAGCCCCCGGACAGACGTTAACTATGGCTACACCTTC
cdr3_aa: CASSPRTDVNYGYTF

cdr3_length: 16
d_call: TRBD2
v_call: TRBV18
clone_size: .
j_call: TRBJ2-5
cdr3_nt: TGTGCCAGCTCACCGCCGGGACTAGCGGGGGGACAGACCCAGTACTTC
cdr3_aa: CASSPPGLAGGQTQYF

cdr3_length: 13
d_call: TRBD1
v_call: TRBV5-6
clone_size: once
j_call: TRBJ1-1
cdr3_nt: TGTGCCAGCAGCAGGGAGACAGGGTACGAAGCTTTCTTT
cdr3_aa: CASSRETGYEAFF

cdr3_length: 14
d_call: TRBD1
v_call: TRBV5-1
clone_size: .
j_call: TRBJ1-3
cdr3_nt: TGCGCCAGCAGCCCAGGACAGGGAGGAAACACCATATATTTT
cdr3_aa: CASSPGQGGNTIYF

cdr3_length: 15
d_call: .
v_call: TRBV19
clone_size: .
j_call: TRBJ1-2
cdr3_nt: TGTGCCAGTAGTACTGGACAGATCAATAACTATGGCTACACCTTC
cdr3_aa: CASSTGQINNYGYTF